One sample yielded the 32 T cell receptor beta chains listed below, sequenced in a study of shared clonotypes between healthy human individuals (dated by TCRdb to about 2020). Library generation was performed with the immunoSEQ multiplex PCR assay. In TCRdb, the immuneACCESS table is reduced to in-frame sequences with V and J assigned. These tables do not hold every clone; where another copy was compared, an unresolved V gene accounts for under half, and the others remain unexplained. The sample has some 2,500,000 clones on record, approximately 90% of them singletons. Together, the top ten hold roughly 0.34% of the sample. The sequenced material came from naive CD4+ T cells from PBMCs. This sample's cell subset or site label indicates: CD45RA+ positively selected. The origin of the receptors is a man between 18 and 29 years old in good health. Some clones in this sample may be carry-over from other donors' samples.

The chain links TRBV11-2 to TRBJ1-1; the D is unclear. The CDR3 loop spans 15 amino acids. V was clipped by 5 bases and J by 1 base, with 14 bases between them. Per germline, CDR1 SGHAT and CDR2 FQNNGV. The CDR3 bases are TGTGCCAGCAGCCATCGGGGTGTAGGGAACACTGAAGCTTTCTTT. This sequence encodes CASSHRGVGNTEAFF.

V gene TRBV21-1 combines with J gene TRBJ2-1. TRBV21-1 is a recognized pseudogene. The CDR3 sequence is 16 residues long. The CDR3 nucleotides are TGTGCCAGCAGCATAAGTTGGGGGAGATGGTGGCATGAGCAGTTCTTC. Protein product: CASSISWGRWWHEQFF.

The chain joins TRBV18 to TRBJ1-1; D gene unclear. The CDR3 is 13 residues long. Germline CDR1 and CDR2: KGHSH and LQKENI. Trimming removed 3 bases at V and 8 bases at J, with 13 bases between. CDR3 in DNA: TGTGCCAGCTCACCCACTTCGTTCGCCGAAGCTTTCTTT. Amino acid sequence: CASSPTSFAEAFF. Drawing the rest from reference TRBV18 and TRBJ1-1, the complete variable domain is NAGVMQNPRHLVRRRGQEARLRCSPMKGHSHVYWYRQLPEEGLKFMVYLQKENIIDESGMPKERFSAEFPKEGPSILRIQQVVRGDSAAYFCASSPTSFAEAFFGQGTRLTVV.

The CDR3 DNA reads as TGTGCCAGCAGCCGACCGGGACTGGTATTGACGGAACTGTTTTTT. It codes for CASSRPGLVLTELFF. The chain couples TRBV7-9 to TRBJ1-4; TRBD1 is a possible D gene (5 bases). Germline V CDR1 and CDR2: SEHNR, FQNEAQ (reference sequence). The germline V and J ends were trimmed by 5 bases and 12 bases, with 22 bases remaining between them. CDR3 length: 15 residues.

Concerning this clone: The sample carries other DNA sequences with the same CDR3. This sequence joins TRBV20-1 and TRBJ2-7; D ambiguous. The ends were cut back, 6 bases at V and 2 bases at J, with 8 bases in the middle. The CDR3 sequence is 11 residues long. Germline V CDR1 and CDR2: DFQATT, SNEGSKA (reference sequence). CDR3 loop: CSAPPPYEQYF. The CDR3 region has the DNA TGCAGTGCCCCTCCCCCCTACGAGCAGTACTTC.

The chain couples TRBV9 to TRBJ2-1; D is possibly TRBD1 or TRBD2 (5 bases each). Germline lookup yields CDR1 SGDLS and CDR2 YYNGEE. CDR3 size: 17 residues. The germline V and J ends were trimmed by 4 bases and 6 bases, with 23 bases remaining between them. DNA for the CDR3: TGTGCCAGCAGCACCAGCGGAACCTTTCTAAGGGGCAATGAGCAGTTCTTC. This gives the protein CASSTSGTFLRGNEQFF.

This clone turned up a few times. The chain links TRBV30 to TRBJ1-5, with 10 bases aligning to TRBD1. The J segment lost 4 bases and the V segment lost 3 bases, leaving 3 bases of the junction unmatched. Germline V gene data show CDR1 as GTSNPN and CDR2 as SVGIG (reference sequence). This CDR3 is built from 14 residues. In DNA, the CDR3 is TGTGCCTGGAGCCTGGGACAGGGGAATCAGCCCCAGCATTTT. This codes for CAWSLGQGNQPQHF.

J is TRBJ1-2 and V is TRBV30; the D is unclear. Per germline, CDR1 GTSNPN and CDR2 SVGIG (reference sequence). The CDR3 loop spans 13 amino acids. V shed 4 bases and J shed 4 bases, with 13 bases lying between them. The CDR3 spells CAWIGFFGYGYTF. CDR3 nucleotide sequence: TGTGCCTGGATTGGGTTTTTCGGCTATGGCTACACCTTC.

The V and J genes are TRBV19 and TRBJ2-4; the D gene is possibly TRBD2 (6 bases). Germline V gene sequence: CDR1 LNHDA, CDR2 SQIVND (reference sequence). Trimming took 4 bases from V and 3 from J, leaving 13 bases between them. CDR3 length equals 15 residues. CDR3 sequence (DNA): TGTGCCAGTAGTACCGGACTAAGGGGCAAAAACATTCAGTACTTC. Translating it yields CASSTGLRGKNIQYF.

This clone occurred once. The chain recombines TRBV5-1 with TRBJ2-1, with a tentative D call TRBD1 (6 bases). Deletions cut 4 bases from V and 11 bases from J, with 13 bases between. The CDR3 has 12 amino acids. Per germline, CDR1 SGHRS and CDR2 YFSETQ. Here the CDR3 DNA reads TGCGCCAGCAGCATCGGACAGCTAAAGCAGTTCTTC. This encodes CASSIGQLKQFF.

Regarding this clone: Other DNA variants within this sample encode the same CDR3. The chain recombines TRBV30 with TRBJ1-5; D not resolved. This CDR3 comprises 14 residues. Germline V lookup: CDR1 GTSNPN, CDR2 SVGIG (reference sequence). V was pared by 0 bases and J by 0 bases, with 6 bases between. DNA of the CDR3: TGTGCCTGGAGTGTGAGATATAGCAATCAGCCCCAGCATTTT. As protein: CAWSVRYSNQPQHF. The entire variable domain, with the rest obtained from reference TRBV30 and TRBJ1-5, is as follows: SQTIHQWPATLVQPVGSPLSLECTVEGTSNPNLYWYRQAAGRGLQLLFYSVGIGQISSEVPQNLSASRPQDRQFILSSKKLLLSDSGFYLCAWSVRYSNQPQHFGDGTRLSIL.

The sample holds one count of this clone. The chain carries TRBV30 and TRBJ1-2; no firm D call. The V gene lost 3 bases and the J gene lost 8 bases, with 10 bases spanning the gap. This CDR3 has 11 residues. The germline CDR1 and CDR2 sequences are GTSNPN and SVGIG (reference sequence). CDR3 sequence (DNA): TGTGCCTGGAGGGTCTTGATGGGCTACACCTTC. Its translation: CAWRVLMGYTF.

This chain links TRBV2 with TRBJ2-3, with TRBD2 identical over 7 bases. V lost 10 bases, J lost 2 bases, and 6 bases stayed unmatched. The germline gives CDR1 SNHLY, CDR2 FYNNEI. CDR3 length: 13 residues. Written as DNA, the CDR3 is TGTGCCACTTCTAGCGGAACCACAGATACGCAGTATTTT. Amino acid sequence: CATSSGTTDTQYF.

The V call is TRBV7-8, the J call TRBJ1-2, with 10 nucleotides matching TRBD1. From germline, CDR1 is SGHVS and CDR2 FQNEAQ. Trimming at V came to 5 bases and at J to 3 bases, leaving 3 bases not matched to a gene. The length of the CDR3 is 14 residues. CDR3: CASSTGQGDYGYTF. Here the CDR3 DNA reads TGTGCCAGCAGCACCGGACAGGGGGACTATGGCTACACCTTC.

The V and J genes are TRBV2 and TRBJ2-2; 13 bases line up with TRBD2. This CDR3 is 16 amino acids long. Germline loops: CDR1 SNHLY, CDR2 FYNNEI. V was clipped by 6 bases and J by 6 bases; unmatched bases: 7. DNA for the CDR3: TGTGCCAGCAGGAGGACTAGCGGGAGAATCTCCGGGGAGCTGTTTTTT. Protein sequence: CASRRTSGRISGELFF.

This clone came up a few times. The chain recombines TRBV11-3 with TRBJ2-2; tentatively, D is TRBD1 (5 bases). Trimming stripped 5 bases from V and 6 bases from J, with 7 bases between. The CDR3 spans 12 residues. The germline CDR1 and CDR2 sequences are SGHNT and YENEEA. The CDR3 DNA sequence: TGTGCCAGCAGCCAGGGTCCCGGGGAGCTGTTTTTT. Protein product: CASSQGPGELFF.

This clone was seen just once. This sequence joins TRBV5-1 and TRBJ2-7; 9 bases fit TRBD2. The germline V gene encodes CDR1 SGHRS and CDR2 YFSETQ. CDR3 length: 17 residues. The ends lost 0 bases at V and 6 bases at J; junction bases unmatched: 13. Written as DNA, the CDR3 is TGCGCCAGCAGCTTGGGTTTTTCTAGCGGGGTTATGTCCGAGCAGTACTTC. The encoded protein is CASSLGFSSGVMSEQYF.

This clone is a singleton in its sample. This chain uses TRBV21-1 with TRBJ2-7; the tabulated D call, TRBD1, remains unverified against the DNA. TRBV21-1 is a pseudogene locus. This CDR3 is built from 17 residues. CDR3 coding DNA: TGTGCCAGCAGCGCCCCCTCCGGGCAGGGGAGCCCCTACGAGCAGTACTTC. This codes for CASSAPSGQGSPYEQYF.

This clone was seen just once. The CDR3 protein is CASSLIGQGVTEAFF. CDR3 sequence (DNA): TGTGCCAGCAGCTTAATAGGACAGGGAGTCACTGAAGCTTTCTTT. The rearrangement joins TRBV7-2 to TRBJ1-1, with 8 bases matching TRBD1. The length of the CDR3 is 15 residues. The V gene end was trimmed by 2 bases and the J gene end by 4 bases; junction bases not matched to a gene: 6. Per the germline V gene, CDR1 is SGHTA and CDR2 is FQGNSA.

V gene TRBV29-1 combines with J gene TRBJ2-1; a possible D gene is TRBD2 (7 bases). CDR3 length equals 20 residues. Germline-derived CDR1 and CDR2 are SQVTM and ANQGSEA. The V gene lost 3 bases and the J gene lost 3 bases, with 30 bases spanning the gap. The CDR3: CSVDGRGILGGGSGYNEQFF. CDR3 sequence (DNA): TGCAGCGTTGACGGGCGGGGGATTTTGGGGGGCGGGAGTGGCTACAATGAGCAGTTCTTC.

This clone has just one count. Other DNA sequences in this specimen translate into the identical CDR3. The chain employs TRBV9 and TRBJ2-3; a possible D gene is TRBD1 (5 bases). The CDR3 consists of 13 residues. The germline V and J ends were trimmed by 3 bases and 0 bases, with 5 bases remaining between them. CDR1 SGDLS and CDR2 YYNGEE come from the germline V gene. DNA for the CDR3: TGTGCCAGCAGCGAGGGGAGCACAGATACGCAGTATTTT. This gives the protein CASSEGSTDTQYF.

Of note for this clone: The sample holds other DNA sequences that translate to the same CDR3. The V call is TRBV5-1, the J call TRBJ2-3, with D maybe TRBD1 (5 bases). The CDR3 loop spans 14 amino acids. Between the trimmed V and J ends, which lost 2 bases and 4 bases, there was a span of 11 bases. CDR1 SGHRS and CDR2 YFSETQ come from the germline V gene. The CDR3 loop is CASSLSRAADTQYF. The CDR3 region has the DNA TGCGCCAGCAGCTTATCCAGGGCTGCAGATACGCAGTATTTT.

The V and J genes are TRBV6-1 and TRBJ1-2; D gene unclear. Germline CDR1 reads MNHNS; CDR2 reads SASEGT. Trimming shortened V by 6 bases and J by 4 bases, and 15 bases separated the two germline ends. The CDR3 spans 14 residues. The CDR3 region is CASRGLEGAYGYTF. The DNA of the CDR3 is TGTGCCAGCAGGGGCCTTGAGGGAGCCTATGGCTACACCTTC.

The chain recombines TRBV27 with TRBJ2-4; 7 nucleotides line up with TRBD2. The CDR3 is 17 residues long. Germline V gives CDR1 MNHEY, CDR2 SMNVEV (reference sequence). Trimming at V came to 4 bases and at J to 1 base, leaving 10 bases not matched to a gene. Here the CDR3 DNA reads TGTGCCAGCAGTTCCCTAGGCGGGAGTCGTGCCAAAAACATTCAGTACTTC. It codes for CASSSLGGSRAKNIQYF.

The chain is built from TRBV6-1 and TRBJ2-7; D possibly uses TRBD1 or TRBD2 (5 bases each). Trimming left V 3 bases short and J 6 bases short, with 9 bases between. Germline V gene sequence: CDR1 MNHNS, CDR2 SASEGT. This CDR3 has 12 amino acids. This chain's CDR3 is CASSETRGEQYF. The CDR3 DNA reads TGTGCCAGCAGTGAGACGAGGGGCGAGCAGTACTTC.

The rearrangement links TRBV6-5 to TRBJ2-5; D might be TRBD1 (5 bases). Trimming pared 7 bases from V and 2 bases from J, leaving 14 bases between. Germline loops: CDR1 MNHEY, CDR2 SVGAGI. The CDR3 sequence is 14 residues long. CDR3 amino acids: CASTPGLKQETQYF. As DNA, the CDR3 is TGTGCCAGCACCCCAGGGTTGAAGCAAGAGACCCAGTACTTC.

This chain uses TRBV6-6 with TRBJ1-5; 7 bases align to TRBD1. Germline values: CDR1 MNHNY, CDR2 SVGAGI (reference sequence). V gave up 5 bases and J gave up 5 bases; unmatched junction bases: 9. The CDR3 covers 15 residues. As DNA, the CDR3 is TGTGCCAGCAGTAAAACAGGGGTACTCTATCAGCCCCAGCATTTT. This translates into CASSKTGVLYQPQHF.

V and J are TRBV5-6 and TRBJ2-7; D gene unclear. The CDR3 has 14 amino acids. Germline CDR1 reads SGHDT; CDR2 reads YYEEEE. The V end was cut by 0 bases, the J end by 3 bases, with 10 bases between. The CDR3 loop reads CASSLVGPGYEQYF. As DNA, the CDR3 is TGTGCCAGCAGCTTGGTAGGACCGGGCTACGAGCAGTACTTC.

This clone was observed a handful of times. The chain combines TRBV5-4 with TRBJ1-4, with 7 bases aligning to TRBD1. The V segment lost 1 base and the J segment 7 bases; nucleotides outside the gene matches: 4. Germline-derived CDR1 and CDR2 are SGHNT and YYREEE (reference sequence). This CDR3 contains 14 residues. CDR3 in DNA: TGTGCCAGCAGCTTGAACAGGGGCGGTGAAAAACTGTTTTTT. Protein: CASSLNRGGEKLFF.

This chain joins TRBV7-6 and TRBJ1-2, with 7 bases lining up with TRBD1. The CDR3 spans 15 residues. V lost 1 base to trimming and J lost 6 bases; unmatched junction nucleotides: 8. Germline CDR1 and CDR2: SGHVS and FNYEAQ. The CDR3 DNA follows: TGTGCCAGCAGCTTAGAAAGGGGGCTGTCGGATGGCTACACCTTC. Its translation: CASSLERGLSDGYTF.

CDR3 amino acids: CASSLGPFEQYF. CDR3 nucleotides: TGTGCCAGCAGTCTGGGACCCTTTGAGCAGTACTTC. The rearrangement links TRBV14 to TRBJ2-7; either TRBD1 or TRBD2 may fit D (5 bases each). V was trimmed by 6 bases and J by 7 bases, leaving 13 bases between them. The CDR3 extends over 12 amino acids. From germline, CDR1 is SGHDN and CDR2 FVKESK.

The chain employs TRBV7-9 and TRBJ2-2, with TRBD1 as a possible D gene (6 bases). Trimming took 7 bases from V and 0 from J, leaving 12 bases between them. CDR3 length: 15 residues. The germline gives CDR1 SEHNR, CDR2 FQNEAQ (reference sequence). CDR3 region: CASTPRGTNTGELFF. CDR3 in DNA: TGTGCCAGCACCCCCAGGGGCACGAACACCGGGGAGCTGTTTTTT.